The present T cell receptor (beta chain) was sequenced within a study of human T cells and chemical hapten exposure. At the level of the study: Reading of the patch tests, which applied 0.01% DPC to the upper back, occurred at 6 days.

Time point in this sample: patch test 3, about 24 weeks after DPC sensitization. Treatment given: therapeutic diphenylcyclopropenone sensitization with weekly scalp DPC. The study drew its donors from alopecia patients who were 18 to 70 years old and suitable for DPC. The CDR3 is made up of 13 amino acids. Trimming removed 3 bases at V and 4 bases at J, with 12 bases between. Germline assignment: CDR1 SQVTM and CDR2 ANQGSEA. TCRdb re-called the RACE reads through MiXCR, storing one row per CDR3 protein. The table includes about 190,000 distinct CDR3 sequences, 24% detected once. J is TRBJ1-2 and V is TRBV29-1, with D unclear. This specimen consisted of whole blood, obtained in connection with sensitization to the hapten diphenylcyclopropenone (DPC). This clonotype originated in a woman in her forties with alopecia areata. Some clones in this sample may be carry-over from other donors' samples. The CDR3 loop is CSVDGESGYGYTF. The CDR3 bases are TGCAGCGTTGATGGGGAAAGCGGCTATGGCTACACCTTC. Drawing the rest from reference TRBV29-1 and TRBJ1-2, the complete variable domain is SAVISQKPSRDICQRGTSLTIQCQVDSQVTMMFWYRQQPGQSLTLIATANQGSEATYESGFVIDKFPISRPNLTFSTLTVSNMSPEDSSIYLCSVDGESGYGYTFGSGTRLTVV.